The next 27 T cell receptor beta chains were all read from a single sample in a study of siplizumab effects on memory and regulatory T cells. Measured with immunoSEQ multiplex PCR; TCRdb has only the in-frame clones, and not every one. The table includes 94,000 or so clones, roughly 96% detected once. Sequences were obtained from naive CD4+ T cells sorted from blood. These receptors were taken from a human donor in good health.

The V gene is TRBV4-2, the J gene TRBJ1-1, with D tentatively TRBD1 (6 bases). The CDR3 is 15 amino acids. Per the germline V gene, CDR1 is LGHNA and CDR2 is YNFKEQ. The ends were cut back, 5 bases at V and 1 base at J, with 14 bases in the middle. CDR3 region: CASSERRGANTEAFF. CDR3 nucleotide sequence: TGTGCCAGCAGCGAAAGGCGGGGGGCGAACACTGAAGCTTTCTTT.

The gene calls are TRBV19 and TRBJ2-4; D remains unclear. The CDR3 has 15 residues. The germline gives CDR1 LNHDA, CDR2 SQIVND (reference sequence). The germline V and J ends were trimmed by 4 bases and 0 bases, with 10 bases remaining between them. The CDR3 nucleotides are TGTGCCAGTAGTAGTGGTGGGTCAGCCAAAAACATTCAGTACTTC. Encoded protein: CASSSGGSAKNIQYF.

The chain is built from TRBV5-3 and TRBJ2-7; the D gene is possibly TRBD1 (6 bases). TRBV5-3 is an ORF; its function is uncertain. The CDR3 extends over 16 amino acids. Trimming removed 2 bases from V and 2 bases from J, with 17 bases in between. The CDR3 protein is CARSFPDDRNTYEQYF. CDR3 nucleotide sequence: TGTGCCAGAAGCTTCCCAGACGACAGGAACACCTACGAGCAGTACTTC.

This sequence joins TRBV4-2 and TRBJ2-7; D remains ambiguous. Germline V gene lookup returns CDR1 LGHNA and CDR2 YNFKEQ. The ends were cut back, 0 bases at V and 1 base at J, with 7 bases in the middle. The CDR3 covers 14 residues. The chain's CDR3 is CASSQDGRSYEQYF. In nucleotides, the CDR3 is TGTGCCAGCAGCCAAGATGGCAGGTCCTACGAGCAGTACTTC.

This clone showed up just once. The rearrangement uses TRBV2 and TRBJ2-5; 7 nucleotides line up with TRBD2. Germline V lookup: CDR1 SNHLY, CDR2 FYNNEI. J was trimmed by 0 bases and V by 4 bases; bases with no gene match: 8. The CDR3 is made up of 16 amino acids. The CDR3 region has the DNA TGTGCCAGCAGTGGGGAGCGGGGAGAGTACCAAGAGACCCAGTACTTC. This sequence encodes CASSGERGEYQETQYF.

The chain uses TRBV25-1 and TRBJ2-7; 7 bases map to TRBD2. The J segment lost 2 bases and the V segment lost 3 bases, leaving 7 bases of the junction unmatched. CDR1 is MGHDK and CDR2 is SYGVNS in the germline V gene. The CDR3 spans 15 residues. The CDR3 protein is CASSDDSGSPYEQYF. Here the CDR3 DNA reads TGTGCCAGCAGTGATGATAGCGGGTCCCCCTACGAGCAGTACTTC.

The chain joins TRBV7-2 to TRBJ2-3; 7 bases map to TRBD2. Germline trimming cut 1 base from V and 2 bases from J; bases unmatched to any gene: 9. From germline, CDR1 is SGHTA and CDR2 FQGNSA. CDR3 length equals 17 residues. CDR3 sequence: CASSLVLTGGTTDTQYF. The CDR3 region has the DNA TGTGCCAGCAGCTTAGTATTAACGGGGGGAACCACAGATACGCAGTATTTT.

V and J are TRBV20-1 and TRBJ1-2; the D gene is possibly TRBD1 (5 bases). The CDR3 spans 11 residues. CDR1 DFQATT and CDR2 SNEGSKA come from the germline V gene (reference sequence). V shed 6 bases and J shed 3 bases, with 8 bases lying between them. CDR3 bases: TGCAGTGCCCCGGGACACTATGGCTACACCTTC. As protein: CSAPGHYGYTF.

V usage is TRBV5-6 and J usage is TRBJ1-6; perhaps TRBD1 as D (6 bases). Trimming removed 0 bases from V and 7 bases from J, with 11 bases in between. The germline gives CDR1 SGHDT, CDR2 YYEEEE. The CDR3 length is 15 residues. The CDR3 region is CASSLEGQGNSPLHF. CDR3 DNA sequence: TGTGCCAGCAGCTTGGAGGGCCAGGGGAATTCACCCCTCCACTTT. Based on the CDR3 plus reference TRBV5-6 and TRBJ1-6, the full variable domain is DAGVTQSPTHLIKTRGQQVTLRCSPKSGHDTVSWYQQALGQGPQFIFQYYEEEERQRGNFPDRFSGHQFPNYSSELNVNALLLGDSALYLCASSLEGQGNSPLHFGNGTRLTVT.

The V call is TRBV25-1, the J call TRBJ2-4, with D possibly being TRBD1 (6 bases). CDR1 MGHDK and CDR2 SYGVNS come from the germline V gene. The CDR3 is 13 residues long. The V end lost 2 bases, the J end lost 7 bases, and 9 bases lay between the germline ends. CDR3 nucleotides: TGTGCCAGCAGTGAAGCAGGGGAGAACATTCAGTACTTC. Translated, it gives CASSEAGENIQYF.

The chain is built from TRBV7-8 and TRBJ1-2, with 8 bases fitting TRBD1. The length of the CDR3 is 15 residues. Germline V gene data show CDR1 as SGHVS and CDR2 as FQNEAQ. The V segment lost 5 bases and the J segment 3 bases; nucleotides outside the gene matches: 8. Here the CDR3 DNA reads TGTGCCAGCAGCGGAGGACGGGACAGGCACTATGGCTACACCTTC. Its protein product is CASSGGRDRHYGYTF. The whole variable domain, remainder taken from reference TRBV7-8 and TRBJ1-2, is GAGVSQSPRYKVAKRGQDVALRCDPISGHVSLFWYQQALGQGPEFLTYFQNEAQLDKSGLPSDRFFAERPEGSVSTLKIQRTQQEDSAVYLCASSGGRDRHYGYTFGSGTRLTVV.

J is TRBJ2-1 and V is TRBV20-1; D not resolved. There are 11 residues in the CDR3. Deletions cut 5 bases from V and 12 bases from J, with 14 bases between. The germline V gene encodes CDR1 DFQATT and CDR2 SNEGSKA (reference sequence). Here the CDR3 reads CSAPRTSRQFF. The CDR3 DNA follows: TGCAGTGCTCCTCGGACCTCTAGGCAGTTCTTC.

V usage is TRBV11-3 and J usage is TRBJ2-3; D not resolved. Between the trimmed V and J ends, which lost 3 bases and 0 bases, there was a span of 10 bases. The CDR3 extends over 15 amino acids. The germline CDR1 and CDR2 sequences are SGHNT and YENEEA. Here the CDR3 reads CASSLVGTSTDTQYF. CDR3 DNA sequence: TGTGCCAGCAGCTTGGTGGGAACTAGCACAGATACGCAGTATTTT.

The chain is built from TRBV7-3 and TRBJ1-2; TRBD1 matches 7 bases. V shed 5 bases and J 4 bases; nucleotides not matched to a gene: 7. CDR1 and CDR2 (germline): SGHTA, FQGTGA. The CDR3 runs to 14 residues. The CDR3 region is CASSRDRSFYGYTF. CDR3 in DNA: TGTGCCAGCAGCAGGGACAGATCCTTCTATGGCTACACCTTC.

The rearrangement uses TRBV30 and TRBJ2-7, with 11 bases matching TRBD1. J gave up 4 bases and V 4 bases, and 3 bases lay outside the gene matches. The CDR3 has 13 residues. Germline CDR1 reads GTSNPN; CDR2 reads SVGIG (reference sequence). The CDR3 coding sequence is TGTGCCTGGACCGGGACAGGGGGTTACGAGCAGTACTTC. Amino acid sequence: CAWTGTGGYEQYF.

The rearrangement joins TRBV7-6 to TRBJ2-1; D uncertain. Between the trimmed V and J ends, which lost 5 bases and 9 bases, there was a span of 11 bases. The CDR3 length is 12 residues. The germline CDR1 and CDR2 sequences are SGHVS and FNYEAQ. The CDR3 sequence is CASSESVGEQFF. The CDR3, as DNA: TGTGCCAGCAGCGAATCGGTGGGTGAGCAGTTCTTC.

This rearrangement joins TRBV19 to TRBJ2-5, with a weak D call TRBD1 (6 bases). Germline V CDR1 and CDR2: LNHDA, SQIVND (reference sequence). Trimming pared 2 bases from V and 0 bases from J, leaving 7 bases between. The CDR3 is 14 residues long. CDR3 sequence (DNA): TGTGCCAGTAGTATACGGGACAACCAAGAGACCCAGTACTTC. Protein product: CASSIRDNQETQYF.

The genes are TRBV6-5 and TRBJ2-4; possible D gene TRBD1, 6 bases. CDR1 is MNHEY, CDR2 SVGAGI, per germline. The CDR3 has 15 residues. Trimming removed 6 bases from V and 0 bases from J, with 12 bases in between. This CDR3 is CASSRGQLAKNIQYF. The CDR3, as DNA: TGTGCCAGCAGCCGCGGACAGTTAGCCAAAAACATTCAGTACTTC.

The chain has TRBV5-4 and TRBJ1-1, with unresolved D. The V gene's germline CDR1 is SGHNT and CDR2 YYREEE (reference sequence). The CDR3 has 13 residues. V was shortened by 2 bases and J by 5 bases, with 10 bases between the two germline ends. CDR3 loop: CASSFEGRTEAFF. Here the CDR3 DNA reads TGTGCCAGCAGCTTCGAAGGTAGAACTGAAGCTTTCTTT.

The V call is TRBV21-1, the J call TRBJ1-1. TRBV21-1 is a recognized pseudogene. The CDR3 spans 17 residues. The DNA of the CDR3 is TGTGCCAGCAGCAAAGGAGGGAAAGGACCTTTGAACACTGAAGCTTTCTTT. As protein: CASSKGGKGPLNTEAFF.

This chain uses TRBV6-1 with TRBJ2-5; TRBD1 agrees at 8 bases. Trimming took 3 bases from V and 5 from J; bases not matched to a gene: 8. From germline, CDR1 is MNHNS and CDR2 SASEGT. The CDR3 covers 15 residues. CDR3 region: CASSEDRVLFETQYF. The CDR3 DNA follows: TGTGCCAGCAGTGAGGACAGGGTTCTTTTCGAGACCCAGTACTTC.

The J gene is TRBJ2-3, the V gene TRBV21-1; the D call TRBD1 from the table was never checked on the DNA. TRBV21-1 corresponds to a pseudogene. The CDR3 runs 16 residues. The CDR3 region is CASSTHRGGITDTQYF. CDR3 DNA sequence: TGTGCCAGCAGCACCCACAGGGGCGGAATCACAGATACGCAGTATTTT.

This clone was seen just once. The rearrangement links TRBV5-1 to TRBJ2-6; 7 bases are a match to TRBD1. CDR3 length: 14 amino acids. Germline trimming cut 5 bases from V and 2 bases from J; bases unmatched to any gene: 1. Germline V gives CDR1 SGHRS, CDR2 YFSETQ. The chain's CDR3 is CASRQGTGANVLTF. The CDR3 DNA is TGCGCCAGCAGACAGGGGACTGGGGCCAACGTCCTGACTTTC. The complete variable domain, with remaining parts taken from reference TRBV5-1 and TRBJ2-6, reads KAGVTQTPRYLIKTRGQQVTLSCSPISGHRSVSWYQQTPGQGLQFLFEYFSETQRNKGNFPGRFSGRQFSNSRSEMNVSTLELGDSALYLCASRQGTGANVLTFGAGSRLTVL.

The chain uses TRBV20-1 and TRBJ1-1; maybe TRBD1 (5 bases). The V gene's germline CDR1 is DFQATT and CDR2 SNEGSKA (reference sequence). The CDR3 length is 11 residues. The ends were cut back, 6 bases at V and 5 bases at J, with 10 bases in the middle. CDR3 residues: CSAQRGTEAFF. DNA of the CDR3: TGCAGTGCCCAACGGGGGACTGAAGCTTTCTTT.

This clone has a single count. Its ends do not fully match the called genes, so a read error is possible. The chain employs TRBV9 and TRBJ2-2; 9 nucleotides line up with TRBD2. Germline loops: CDR1 SGDLS, CDR2 YYNGEE. CDR3 length: 16 residues. CDR3 nucleotides: TGTGCCAGCAGAGTAGGCGGGGGGGCACTCACCGGGGAGCTGTTTTTT. Its translation is CASRVGGGALTGELFF.

The rearrangement uses TRBV15 and TRBJ1-1; D unresolved. The CDR3 has 11 residues. With 5 bases removed from V and 3 bases from J, the gap between germline ends came to 4 bases. Per the germline V gene, CDR1 is LNHNV and CDR2 is YYDKDF (reference sequence). The DNA for the CDR3 is TGTGCCACCAGCCGGGACACTGAAGCTTTCTTT. Residues: CATSRDTEAFF.

The CDR3 spells CASSLTLDRGSYEQYF. The CDR3 DNA sequence: TGTGCCAGCAGCTTGACCCTGGACAGGGGCTCCTACGAGCAGTACTTC. The J gene is TRBJ2-7, the V gene TRBV11-1, with 9 bases lining up with TRBD1. The CDR3 has 16 amino acids. V gave up 3 bases and J gave up 0 bases; unmatched junction bases: 6. Germline-derived CDR1 and CDR2 are SGHAT and FQDESV (reference sequence).